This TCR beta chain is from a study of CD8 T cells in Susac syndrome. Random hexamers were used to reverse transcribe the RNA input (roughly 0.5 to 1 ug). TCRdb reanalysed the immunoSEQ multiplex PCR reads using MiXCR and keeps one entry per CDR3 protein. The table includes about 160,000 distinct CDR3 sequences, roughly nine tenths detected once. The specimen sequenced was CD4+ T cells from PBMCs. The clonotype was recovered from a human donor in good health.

The CDR3 is CASSEGAYNEQFF. The DNA of the CDR3 is TGTGCCAGCAGTGAGGGGGCCTACAATGAGCAGTTCTTC. The V gene is TRBV25-1, the J gene TRBJ2-1; possibly TRBD1 or TRBD2 for D (5 bases each). CDR3 size: 13 residues. Deletions cut 3 bases from V and 2 bases from J, with 5 bases between. Looked up from germline, CDR1 is MGHDK and CDR2 is SYGVNS.